This TCR beta chain came from a study of patients and donors after allogeneic stem cell transplantation. TCRdb reanalysed the RT-PCR reads using MiXCR and keeps one entry per CDR3 protein. The sample records approximately 220,000 distinct CDR3 sequences, around 41% being singletons. The germline gives CDR1 SNHLY, CDR2 FYNNEI. V was clipped by 11 bases and J by 3 bases; unmatched bases: 6. CDR3 length equals 13 residues. The specimen sequenced was blood, either unsorted or a sorted T cell fraction (not recorded which). The source is a human donor who was either an allogeneic HSCT recipient or a stem cell or donor lymphocyte infusion donor (not recorded which). It is not recorded whose cells these are; they may come from a transplant donor. The chain uses TRBV2 and TRBJ1-5; 8 nucleotides agree with TRBD1. The chain's CDR3 is CAGQGMPNQPQHF. The DNA of the CDR3 is TGTGCCGGACAGGGCATGCCCAATCAGCCCCAGCATTTT.